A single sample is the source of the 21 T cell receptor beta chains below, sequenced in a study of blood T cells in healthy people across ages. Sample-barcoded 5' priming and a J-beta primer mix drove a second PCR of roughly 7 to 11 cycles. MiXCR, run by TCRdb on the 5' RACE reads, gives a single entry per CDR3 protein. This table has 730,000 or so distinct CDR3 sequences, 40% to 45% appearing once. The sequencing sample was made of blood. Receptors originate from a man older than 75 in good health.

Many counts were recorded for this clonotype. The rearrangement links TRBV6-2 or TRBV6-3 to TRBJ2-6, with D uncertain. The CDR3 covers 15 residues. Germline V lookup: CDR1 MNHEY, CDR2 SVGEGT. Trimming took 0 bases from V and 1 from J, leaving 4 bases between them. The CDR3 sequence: CASSYSRSGANVLTF. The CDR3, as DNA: TGTGCCAGCAGTTACTCTCGATCTGGGGCCAACGTCCTGACTTTC.

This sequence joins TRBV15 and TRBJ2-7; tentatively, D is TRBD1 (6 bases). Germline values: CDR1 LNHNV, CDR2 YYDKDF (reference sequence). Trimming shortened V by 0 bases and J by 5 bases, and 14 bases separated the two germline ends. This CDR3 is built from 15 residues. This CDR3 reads CATSRDVGQKNEQYF. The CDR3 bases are TGTGCCACCAGCAGAGACGTAGGACAGAAAAACGAGCAGTACTTC.

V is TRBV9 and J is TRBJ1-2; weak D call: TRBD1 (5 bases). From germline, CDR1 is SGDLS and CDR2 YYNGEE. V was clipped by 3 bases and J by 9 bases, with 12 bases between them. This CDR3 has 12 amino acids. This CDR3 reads CASSATDSRYTF. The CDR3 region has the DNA TGTGCCAGCAGCGCGACCGACAGTCGCTACACCTTC.

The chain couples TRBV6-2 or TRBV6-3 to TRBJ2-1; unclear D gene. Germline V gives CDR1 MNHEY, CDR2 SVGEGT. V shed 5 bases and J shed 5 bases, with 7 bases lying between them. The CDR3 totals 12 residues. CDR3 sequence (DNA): TGTGCCAGCAGTCCTAAGAACAATGAGCAGTTCTTC. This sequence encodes CASSPKNNEQFF.

In nucleotides, the CDR3 is TGTGCCAGCAGTTATTGGCGGGGTTCGACAGATACGCAGTATTTT. Protein: CASSYWRGSTDTQYF. The genes are TRBV27 and TRBJ2-3; weak D call: TRBD2 (6 bases). CDR1 and CDR2 (germline): MNHEY, SMNVEV (reference sequence). With 4 bases removed from V and 3 bases from J, the gap between germline ends came to 14 bases. This CDR3 region has 15 residues.

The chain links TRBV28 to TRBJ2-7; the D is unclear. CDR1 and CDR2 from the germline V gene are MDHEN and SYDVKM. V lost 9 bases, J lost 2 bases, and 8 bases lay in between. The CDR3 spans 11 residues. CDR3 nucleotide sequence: TGTGCCAGTACTACACCCTACGAGCAGTACTTC. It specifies CASTTPYEQYF.

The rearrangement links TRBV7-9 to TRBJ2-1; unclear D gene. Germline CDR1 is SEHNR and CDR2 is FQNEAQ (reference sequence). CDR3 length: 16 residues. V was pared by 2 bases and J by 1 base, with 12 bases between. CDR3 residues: CASSLLETSSYNEQFF. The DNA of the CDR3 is TGTGCCAGCAGCTTACTAGAAACCTCTTCCTACAATGAGCAGTTCTTC. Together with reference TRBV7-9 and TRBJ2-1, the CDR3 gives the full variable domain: DTGVSQNPRHKITKRGQNVTFRCDPISEHNRLYWYRQTLGQGPEFLTYFQNEAQLEKSRLLSDRFSAERPKGSFSTLEIQRTEQGDSAMYLCASSLLETSSYNEQFFGPGTRLTVL.

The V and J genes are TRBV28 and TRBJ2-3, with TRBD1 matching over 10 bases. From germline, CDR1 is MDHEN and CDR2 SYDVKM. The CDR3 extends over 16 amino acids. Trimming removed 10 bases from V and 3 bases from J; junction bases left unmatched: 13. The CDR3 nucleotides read TGTGCCACGCTCGCCTGGACAGGGGGGAAGACAGATACGCAGTATTTT. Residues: CATLAWTGGKTDTQYF.

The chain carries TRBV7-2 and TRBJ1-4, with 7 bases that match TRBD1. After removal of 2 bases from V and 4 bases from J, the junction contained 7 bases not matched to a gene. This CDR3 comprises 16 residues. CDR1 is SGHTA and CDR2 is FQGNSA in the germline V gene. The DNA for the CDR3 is TGTGCCAGCAGCTTACCGAGACAGGGAGTTAATGAAAAACTGTTTTTT. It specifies CASSLPRQGVNEKLFF.

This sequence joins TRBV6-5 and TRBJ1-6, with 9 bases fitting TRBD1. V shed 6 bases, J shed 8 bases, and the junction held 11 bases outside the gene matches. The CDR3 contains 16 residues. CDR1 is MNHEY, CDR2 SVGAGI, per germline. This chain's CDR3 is CASRPRTGAFYSPLHF. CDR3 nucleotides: TGTGCCAGCAGACCACGGACAGGGGCTTTTTATTCACCCCTCCACTTT.

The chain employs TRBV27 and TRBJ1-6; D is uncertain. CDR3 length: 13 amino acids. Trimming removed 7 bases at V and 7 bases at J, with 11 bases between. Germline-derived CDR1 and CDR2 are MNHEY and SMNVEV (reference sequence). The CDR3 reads CASMEYRNSPLHF. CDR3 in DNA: TGTGCCAGCATGGAGTACAGAAATTCACCCCTCCACTTT.

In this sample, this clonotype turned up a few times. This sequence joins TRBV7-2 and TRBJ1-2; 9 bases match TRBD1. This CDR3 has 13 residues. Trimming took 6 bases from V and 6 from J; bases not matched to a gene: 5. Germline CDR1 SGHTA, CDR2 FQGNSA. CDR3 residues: CASRVQGADGYTF. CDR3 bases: TGTGCCAGCAGGGTACAGGGGGCAGATGGCTACACCTTC.

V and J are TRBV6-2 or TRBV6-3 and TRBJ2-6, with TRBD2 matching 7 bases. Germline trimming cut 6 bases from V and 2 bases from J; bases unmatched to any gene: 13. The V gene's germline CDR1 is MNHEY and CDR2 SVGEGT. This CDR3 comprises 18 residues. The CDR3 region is CASSSVGLAVAGANVLTF. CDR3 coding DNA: TGTGCCAGCAGCTCAGTAGGGCTAGCGGTCGCTGGGGCCAACGTCCTGACTTTC.

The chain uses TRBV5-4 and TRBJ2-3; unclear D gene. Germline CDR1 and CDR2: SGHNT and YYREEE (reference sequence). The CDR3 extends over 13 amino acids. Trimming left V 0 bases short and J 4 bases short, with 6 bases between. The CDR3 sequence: CASSLVYSDTQYF. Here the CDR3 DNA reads TGTGCCAGCAGCTTGGTCTATTCAGATACGCAGTATTTT.

The CDR3: CASSPRIPGTTNYNEQFF. The CDR3 nucleotides are TGTGCCAGCAGCCCCCGAATCCCCGGGACTACCAACTACAATGAGCAGTTCTTC. This chain joins TRBV14 and TRBJ2-1; 7 nucleotides align to TRBD2. J lost 3 bases, V lost 4 bases, and 15 bases had no gene match. Germline-derived CDR1 and CDR2 are SGHDN and FVKESK. The CDR3 totals 18 residues.

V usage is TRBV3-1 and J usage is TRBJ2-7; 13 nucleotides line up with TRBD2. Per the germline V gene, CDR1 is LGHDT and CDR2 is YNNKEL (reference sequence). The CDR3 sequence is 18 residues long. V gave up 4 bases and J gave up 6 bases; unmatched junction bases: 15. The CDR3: CASSRSEVRLAGGGEQYF. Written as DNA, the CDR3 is TGTGCCAGCAGCCGAAGTGAAGTGAGACTAGCGGGAGGAGGCGAGCAGTACTTC.

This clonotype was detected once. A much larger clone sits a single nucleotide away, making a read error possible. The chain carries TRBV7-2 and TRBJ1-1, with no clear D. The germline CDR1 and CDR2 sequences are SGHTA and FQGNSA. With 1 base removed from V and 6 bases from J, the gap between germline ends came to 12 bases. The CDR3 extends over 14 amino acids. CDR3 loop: CASSLEGGRAEAFF. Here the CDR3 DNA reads TGTGCCAGCAGCTTAGAGGGTGGAAGGGCTGAAGCTTTCTTT.

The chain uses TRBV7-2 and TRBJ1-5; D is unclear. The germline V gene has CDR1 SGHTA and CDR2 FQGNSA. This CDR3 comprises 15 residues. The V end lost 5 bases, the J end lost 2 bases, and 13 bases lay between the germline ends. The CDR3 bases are TGTGCCAGCAGCGCATGGGGAGGTGGCAATCAGCCCCAGCATTTT. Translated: CASSAWGGGNQPQHF.

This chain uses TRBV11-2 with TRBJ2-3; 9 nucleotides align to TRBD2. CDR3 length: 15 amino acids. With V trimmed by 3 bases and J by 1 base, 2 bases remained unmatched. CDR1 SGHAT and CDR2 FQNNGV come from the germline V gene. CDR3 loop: CASSFIAGGTDTQYF. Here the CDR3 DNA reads TGTGCCAGCAGCTTTATAGCGGGGGGCACAGATACGCAGTATTTT.

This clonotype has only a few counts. DNA for the CDR3: TGTGCCAGCAGCGTGGGGATCCAGACTACCTATGGCTACACCTTC. Encoded protein: CASSVGIQTTYGYTF. The chain links TRBV5-6 to TRBJ1-2; D unresolved. Germline V gene lookup returns CDR1 SGHDT and CDR2 YYEEEE. The V gene lost 4 bases and the J gene lost 4 bases, with 17 bases spanning the gap. The CDR3 consists of 15 residues. Based on the CDR3 plus reference TRBV5-6 and TRBJ1-2, the full variable domain is DAGVTQSPTHLIKTRGQQVTLRCSPKSGHDTVSWYQQALGQGPQFIFQYYEEEERQRGNFPDRFSGHQFPNYSSELNVNALLLGDSALYLCASSVGIQTTYGYTFGSGTRLTVV.

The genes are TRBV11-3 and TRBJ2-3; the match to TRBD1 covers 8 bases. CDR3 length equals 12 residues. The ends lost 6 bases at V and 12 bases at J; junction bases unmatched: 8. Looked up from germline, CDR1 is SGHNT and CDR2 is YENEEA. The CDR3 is CASRHGQGSQYF. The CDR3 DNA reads TGTGCCAGCAGACATGGACAGGGCTCACAGTATTTT.